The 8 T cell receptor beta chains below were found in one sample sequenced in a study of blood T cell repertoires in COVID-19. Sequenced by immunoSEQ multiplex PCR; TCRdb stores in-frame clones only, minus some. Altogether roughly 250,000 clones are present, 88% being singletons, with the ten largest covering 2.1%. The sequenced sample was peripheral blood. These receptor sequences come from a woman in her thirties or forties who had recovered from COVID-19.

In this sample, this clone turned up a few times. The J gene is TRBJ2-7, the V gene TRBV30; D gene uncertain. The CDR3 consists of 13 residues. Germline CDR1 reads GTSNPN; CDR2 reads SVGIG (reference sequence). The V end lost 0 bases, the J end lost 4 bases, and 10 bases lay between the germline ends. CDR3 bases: TGTGCCTGGAGTGTTTCCAACGGTTACGAGCAGTACTTC. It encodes CAWSVSNGYEQYF.

CDR3 nucleotide sequence: TGTGCCAGCAGGCAACTGAACCTCCCAGGGACAGGGATTAGGAATCAGCCCCAGCATTTT. Protein: CASRQLNLPGTGIRNQPQHF. The chain couples TRBV28 to TRBJ1-5, with 9 bases fitting TRBD1. CDR1 MDHEN and CDR2 SYDVKM come from the germline V gene. The trim removed 6 bases at V and 4 bases at J, leaving 22 bases unmatched. This CDR3 is built from 20 residues.

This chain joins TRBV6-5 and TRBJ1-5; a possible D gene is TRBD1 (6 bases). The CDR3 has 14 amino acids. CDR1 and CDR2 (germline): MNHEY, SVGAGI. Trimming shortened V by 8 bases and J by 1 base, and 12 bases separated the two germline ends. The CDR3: CASYGRGSNQPQHF. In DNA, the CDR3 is TGTGCCAGCTACGGGAGGGGGAGCAATCAGCCCCAGCATTTT.

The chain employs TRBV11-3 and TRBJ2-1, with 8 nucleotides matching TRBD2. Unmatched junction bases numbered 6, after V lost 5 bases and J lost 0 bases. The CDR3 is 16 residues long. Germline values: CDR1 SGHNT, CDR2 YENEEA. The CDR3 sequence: CASSPLAGSSYNEQFF. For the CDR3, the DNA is TGTGCCAGCAGCCCTCTAGCGGGTAGCTCCTACAATGAGCAGTTCTTC.

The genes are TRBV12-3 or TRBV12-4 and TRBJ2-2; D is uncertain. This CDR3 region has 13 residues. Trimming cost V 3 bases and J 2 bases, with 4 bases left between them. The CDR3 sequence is CASSFPNTGELFF. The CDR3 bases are TGTGCCAGCAGTTTTCCTAACACCGGGGAGCTGTTTTTT.

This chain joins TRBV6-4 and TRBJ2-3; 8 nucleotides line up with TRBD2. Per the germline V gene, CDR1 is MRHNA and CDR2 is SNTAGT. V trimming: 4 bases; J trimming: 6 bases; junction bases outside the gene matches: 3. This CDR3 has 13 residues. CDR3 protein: CASSAGGADTQYF. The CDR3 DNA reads TGTGCCAGCAGTGCCGGGGGGGCGGATACGCAGTATTTT.

The CDR3 DNA is TGTGCCAGCAGCCTACAGGGGTACGAGCAGTACTTC. This codes for CASSLQGYEQYF. The rearrangement uses TRBV7-9 and TRBJ2-7, with TRBD1 matching over 7 bases. J gave up 4 bases and V 5 bases, and 2 bases lay outside the gene matches. Germline CDR1 reads SEHNR; CDR2 reads FQNEAQ (reference sequence). CDR3 length: 12 residues.

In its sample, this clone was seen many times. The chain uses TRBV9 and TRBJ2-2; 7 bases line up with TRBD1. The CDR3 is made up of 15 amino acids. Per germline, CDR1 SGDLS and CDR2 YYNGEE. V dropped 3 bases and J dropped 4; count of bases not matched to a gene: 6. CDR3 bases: TGTGCCAGCAGCGGAAGGACAGGCGTCACCGGGGAGCTGTTTTTT. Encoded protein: CASSGRTGVTGELFF.